Below, 24 T cell receptor beta chains from the same sample are listed, as sequenced in a study of T cell repertoires in cytomegalovirus infection. TCRdb reprocessed the reads via MiXCR and lists one record per CDR3 protein. This table holds 270,000 or so distinct CDR3 sequences, 17% found once. The sample consisted of CD8+ T cells from PBMCs. Receptor source: a human donor in good health (CMV status not recorded). Some clones in this sample may be carry-over from other donors' samples.

There are many counts of this clonotype. The V and J genes are TRBV7-2 and TRBJ2-1; 9 positions agree with TRBD1. Germline loops: CDR1 SGHTA, CDR2 FQGNSA. V lost 5 bases to trimming and J lost 2 bases; unmatched junction nucleotides: 7. CDR3 size: 16 residues. The CDR3 DNA follows: TGTGCCAGCAGCCCCGGGACAGGGTTCCCCTACAATGAGCAGTTCTTC. Its translation: CASSPGTGFPYNEQFF.

There are many counts of this clonotype. This rearrangement joins TRBV7-8 to TRBJ2-7, with a possible D match to TRBD1 (5 bases). Germline V gene data show CDR1 as SGHVS and CDR2 as FQNEAQ. The V end was cut by 1 base, the J end by 8 bases, with 15 bases between. The CDR3 sequence is 14 residues long. CDR3 bases: TGTGCCAGCAGCTTAGGCAGGGTCCCCGCCAAGCAGTACTTC. Protein: CASSLGRVPAKQYF.

This chain links TRBV11-2 with TRBJ2-1; the D gene is possibly TRBD2 (7 bases). The CDR3 spans 18 residues. Deletions cut 5 bases from V and 0 bases from J, with 20 bases between. Germline V gives CDR1 SGHAT, CDR2 FQNNGV. The CDR3 loop reads CASSGFKGGDLSYNEQFF. CDR3 sequence (DNA): TGTGCCAGCAGCGGGTTCAAGGGGGGGGACCTCTCCTACAATGAGCAGTTCTTC.

This clonotype was observed a handful of times. The chain uses TRBV5-1 and TRBJ2-7; 9 positions match TRBD1. The junction had 18 bases not matched to a gene; V was cut back by 4 bases and J by 10 bases. Germline-derived CDR1 and CDR2 are SGHRS and YFSETQ. The CDR3 is made up of 16 amino acids. CDR3 residues: CASSTRSGTGLALQYF. As DNA, the CDR3 is TGCGCCAGCAGCACCAGATCCGGGACAGGGCTTGCACTTCAGTACTTC.

In its sample, this clonotype was seen many times. The chain carries TRBV7-2 and TRBJ1-1, with D maybe TRBD1 (6 bases). Per the germline V gene, CDR1 is SGHTA and CDR2 is FQGNSA. The CDR3 consists of 16 residues. V was cut by 5 bases and J by 1 base, with 17 bases left in between. The CDR3 region has the DNA TGTGCCAGCAGCAAAAACACAGGGAGCAGGAACACTGAAGCTTTCTTT. Protein sequence: CASSKNTGSRNTEAFF.

The chain carries TRBV19 and TRBJ1-5; 11 positions agree with TRBD1. Trimming removed 5 bases from V and 7 bases from J; junction bases left unmatched: 4. Germline-derived CDR1 and CDR2 are LNHDA and SQIVND (reference sequence). The CDR3 loop spans 14 amino acids. The CDR3 spells CASSLWDRGQPQHF. The DNA of the CDR3 is TGTGCCAGTAGTCTGTGGGACAGGGGGCAGCCCCAGCATTTT.

The genes are TRBV7-3 and TRBJ2-3, with 11 bases aligning to TRBD2. The V and J ends lost 3 bases and 3 bases, in that order; junction bases with no gene match: 2. CDR3 length equals 15 residues. The V gene's germline CDR1 is SGHTA and CDR2 FQGTGA. Here the CDR3 DNA reads TGTGCCAGCAGCTTGACTAGCGGGGAGACAGATACGCAGTATTTT. Translation gives CASSLTSGETDTQYF.

This clonotype has at least ten counts. V is TRBV7-2 and J is TRBJ2-5; D is undetermined. Germline V gene lookup returns CDR1 SGHTA and CDR2 FQGNSA. V was shortened by 2 bases and J by 3 bases, with 13 bases between the two germline ends. This CDR3 contains 15 residues. CDR3 sequence reads: CASSLIGQDEETQYF. CDR3 nucleotide sequence: TGTGCCAGCAGCTTAATTGGCCAGGACGAAGAGACCCAGTACTTC. The full variable domain, completed using reference TRBV7-2 and TRBJ2-5, is GAGVSQSPSNKVTEKGKDVELRCDPISGHTALYWYRQSLGQGLEFLIYFQGNSAPDKSGLPSDRFSAERTGGSVSTLTIQRTQQEDSAVYLCASSLIGQDEETQYFGPGTRLLVL.

This chain connects TRBV19 to TRBJ2-6; D unresolved. This CDR3 is built from 16 residues. V was trimmed by 7 bases and J by 0 bases, leaving 13 bases between them. CDR1 LNHDA and CDR2 SQIVND come from the germline V gene (reference sequence). CDR3 in DNA: TGTGCCAGTAAGTCGGATCATTACTCTGGGGCCAACGTCCTGACTTTC. Residues: CASKSDHYSGANVLTF.

CDR3: CASSQGQGGTGELFF. The CDR3, as DNA: TGCGCCAGCAGCCAAGGGCAGGGCGGAACCGGGGAGCTGTTTTTT. This chain links TRBV4-3 with TRBJ2-2, with D possibly matching TRBD1 (5 bases). The CDR3 is 15 amino acids. V was pared by 1 base and J by 5 bases, with 11 bases between. Germline values: CDR1 LGHNA, CDR2 YSLEER.

CDR3: CASSGGAAPYEQYF. In DNA, the CDR3 is TGTGCCAGCAGCGGAGGGGCAGCCCCATACGAGCAGTACTTC. This rearrangement joins TRBV11-2 to TRBJ2-7; tentatively, D is TRBD2 (6 bases). The germline V and J ends were trimmed by 5 bases and 4 bases, with 15 bases remaining between them. The CDR3 totals 14 residues. Looked up from germline, CDR1 is SGHAT and CDR2 is FQNNGV.

This chain uses TRBV2 with TRBJ2-6; no definite D call. This CDR3 has 12 residues. Germline CDR1 is SNHLY and CDR2 is FYNNEI. V lost 7 bases and J 4 bases, leaving 5 bases between the germline ends. The chain's CDR3 is CASKLGANVLTF. CDR3 in DNA: TGTGCCAGCAAGCTCGGGGCCAACGTCCTGACTTTC.

V is TRBV14 and J is TRBJ1-1; weak D call: TRBD1 (6 bases). Germline lookup yields CDR1 SGHDN and CDR2 FVKESK. Trimming removed 2 bases at V and 4 bases at J, with 14 bases between. This CDR3 is built from 15 residues. The CDR3 here is CASSQTPTGITEAFF. The DNA for the CDR3 is TGTGCCAGCAGCCAAACCCCCACAGGGATCACTGAAGCTTTCTTT.

This clonotype was recorded once. This chain links TRBV20-1 with TRBJ2-1; D might be TRBD1 (5 bases). Looked up from germline, CDR1 is DFQATT and CDR2 is SNEGSKA (reference sequence). This CDR3 contains 15 residues. Trimming cost V 3 bases and J 0 bases, with 12 bases left between them. The DNA of the CDR3 is TGCAGTGCTAGTGCAGGGTTTGGCTCCTACAATGAGCAGTTCTTC. Translated: CSASAGFGSYNEQFF.

This clonotype was seen many times. This chain links TRBV7-9 with TRBJ2-2, with 8 bases identical to TRBD1. Germline assignment: CDR1 SEHNR and CDR2 FQNEAQ (reference sequence). The V and J ends lost 5 bases and 1 base, in that order; junction bases with no gene match: 6. The CDR3 spans 16 residues. The CDR3 nucleotides read TGTGCCAGCAGCCATATCGGGACAGGGAACACCGGGGAGCTGTTTTTT. Translating gives CASSHIGTGNTGELFF.

The table lists this clonotype with a few counts. The CDR3 sequence is CASSLARSQPQHF. Written as DNA, the CDR3 is TGTGCCAGCAGCTTAGCGCGTAGTCAGCCCCAGCATTTT. This chain connects TRBV7-8 to TRBJ1-5; no firm D call. V was pared by 0 bases and J by 6 bases, with 6 bases between. Germline V gene lookup returns CDR1 SGHVS and CDR2 FQNEAQ. The CDR3 spans 13 residues.

The chain carries TRBV28 and TRBJ1-1, with 9 nucleotides matching TRBD1. The CDR3 length is 16 residues. V trimming: 4 bases; J trimming: 1 base; junction bases outside the gene matches: 7. CDR1 MDHEN and CDR2 SYDVKM come from the germline V gene. The CDR3 DNA reads as TGTGCCAGCAGTTACTTACAGGGGGCGGAGAACACTGAAGCTTTCTTT. Its translation: CASSYLQGAENTEAFF.

At least ten counts were recorded for this clonotype. This chain uses TRBV7-9 with TRBJ1-2; D not certain. Trimming pared 1 base from V and 4 bases from J, leaving 10 bases between. The CDR3 covers 14 residues. Germline CDR1 reads SEHNR; CDR2 reads FQNEAQ (reference sequence). CDR3 region: CASSLVLEPYGYTF. In nucleotides, the CDR3 is TGTGCCAGCAGCTTAGTCTTGGAGCCCTATGGCTACACCTTC.

This clonotype was picked up many times. The rearrangement joins TRBV5-6 to TRBJ2-1, with TRBD1 identical over 9 bases. The V segment lost 4 bases and the J segment 7 bases; nucleotides outside the gene matches: 9. The length of the CDR3 is 15 residues. From germline, CDR1 is SGHDT and CDR2 YYEEEE. This chain's CDR3 is CASSLGTGIYNEQFF. For the CDR3, the DNA is TGTGCCAGCAGCCTGGGGACAGGGATTTATAATGAGCAGTTCTTC.

The chain has TRBV7-9 and TRBJ1-4; 11 nucleotides agree with TRBD1. Germline V gene data show CDR1 as SEHNR and CDR2 as FQNEAQ (reference sequence). V trimming: 5 bases; J trimming: 3 bases; junction bases outside the gene matches: 8. This CDR3 has 17 residues. CDR3 sequence (DNA): TGTGCCAGCAGCCGCCGGGACAGGGGGTCGGCTAATGAAAAACTGTTTTTT. Its translation is CASSRRDRGSANEKLFF.

There are a few counts of this clonotype. The J gene is TRBJ2-1, the V gene TRBV12-3 or TRBV12-4; 7 bases match TRBD2. V trimming: 5 bases; J trimming: 6 bases; junction bases outside the gene matches: 10. The CDR3 length is 15 residues. CDR3 nucleotides: TGTGCCAGCAGTCACCGTAATTGGGGGGGCAATGAGCAGTTCTTC. Amino acids: CASSHRNWGGNEQFF.

This clonotype was counted at least ten times. This chain joins TRBV7-9 and TRBJ2-5; TRBD1 aligns across 7 bases. V lost 3 bases to trimming and J lost 2 bases; unmatched junction nucleotides: 9. The length of the CDR3 is 16 residues. Germline loops: CDR1 SEHNR, CDR2 FQNEAQ (reference sequence). The DNA for the CDR3 is TGTGCCAGCAGCTTTCCACAGGGGTTCGGACAAGAGACCCAGTACTTC. Protein: CASSFPQGFGQETQYF.

This clonotype was counted ten times or more. The V call is TRBV12-3 or TRBV12-4, the J call TRBJ1-5; D remains unclear. V was trimmed by 1 base and J by 0 bases, leaving 16 bases between them. CDR3 length: 18 amino acids. CDR3 in amino acids: CASSLEAGWGYSNQPQHF. The CDR3 DNA sequence: TGTGCCAGCAGTTTAGAGGCGGGATGGGGATATAGCAATCAGCCCCAGCATTTT.

The V call is TRBV27, the J call TRBJ2-5; the match to TRBD1 covers 10 bases. The tail of the sequence fits TRBJ2-1 better, so the J call may be wrong. CDR1 and CDR2 (germline): MNHEY, SMNVEV (reference sequence). The CDR3 has 16 amino acids. The CDR3 bases are TGTGCCAGCAGCTCCGCCGGGACAGGGGTCCTCAGGACCCAGTTCTTC. Translated: CASSSAGTGVLRTQFF.